Included here is one TCR beta chain sequence, with context. Its antigen is not identified. The sample belongs to a study of T cell repertoires in aging, cancer and after chemotherapy. The overall study: Repeat sampling of healthy donors over several months to years showed clear clonal overlap.

Germline V gene lookup returns CDR1 SGHNT and CDR2 YENEEA. V gave up 4 bases and J gave up 3 bases, with 6 bases separating them. The CDR3 has 12 residues. Rearranged V-D-J TRB sequences were amplified with a mixed TRB-A/B primer pool. TCRdb used MiXCR to reprocess the multiplex PCR reads, holding one entry per CDR3 protein. Of some 11,000 distinct CDR3 sequences in the sample, more than 30% were seen once. The template was genomic DNA from peripheral blood, not RNA. Whole-study results and caveats: Healthy donors lost TCR diversity with age mainly through richness, cancer patients through richness and evenness. Untreated cancer patients had significantly lower blood TCR diversity than age-matched healthy donors. No conclusions about immunological memory after chemotherapy can be drawn from the repertoire data.

The chain uses TRBV11-3 and TRBJ1-1; D gene ambiguous. The receptor's source is a human donor in good health. The specimen sequenced was blood. CDR3 in amino acids: CASSYPDTEAFF. CDR3 coding DNA: TGTGCCAGCAGCTACCCGGACACTGAAGCTTTCTTT.